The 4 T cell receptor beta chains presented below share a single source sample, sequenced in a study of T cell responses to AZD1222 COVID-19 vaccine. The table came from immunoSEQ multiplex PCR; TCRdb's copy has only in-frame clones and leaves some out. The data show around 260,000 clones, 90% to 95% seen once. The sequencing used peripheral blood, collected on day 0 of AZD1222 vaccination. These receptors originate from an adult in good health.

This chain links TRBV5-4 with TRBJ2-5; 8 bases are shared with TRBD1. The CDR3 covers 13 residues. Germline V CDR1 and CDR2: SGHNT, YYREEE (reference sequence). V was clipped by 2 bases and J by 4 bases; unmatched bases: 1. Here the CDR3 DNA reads TGTGCCAGCAGCTTAGGACAGGGAGAGACCCAGTACTTC. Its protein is CASSLGQGETQYF.

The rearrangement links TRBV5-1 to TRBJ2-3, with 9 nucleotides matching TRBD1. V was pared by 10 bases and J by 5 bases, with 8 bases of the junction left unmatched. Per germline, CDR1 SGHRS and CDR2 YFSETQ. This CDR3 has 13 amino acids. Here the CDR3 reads CASHWTGEDTQYF. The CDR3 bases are TGCGCCTCGCACTGGACAGGGGAAGATACGCAGTATTTT.

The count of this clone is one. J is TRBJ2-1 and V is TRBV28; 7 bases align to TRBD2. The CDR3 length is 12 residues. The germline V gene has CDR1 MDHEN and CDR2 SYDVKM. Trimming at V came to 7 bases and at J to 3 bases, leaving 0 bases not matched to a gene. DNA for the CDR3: TGTGCCAGCAAGCGGGACTACAATGAGCAGTTCTTC. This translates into CASKRDYNEQFF.

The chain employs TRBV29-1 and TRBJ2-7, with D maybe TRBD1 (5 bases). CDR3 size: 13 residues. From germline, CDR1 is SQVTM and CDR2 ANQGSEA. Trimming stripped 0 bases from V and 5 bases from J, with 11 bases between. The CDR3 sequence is CSVEEGPRDEQYF. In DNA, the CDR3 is TGCAGCGTTGAAGAGGGGCCCAGAGACGAGCAGTACTTC.